This T cell receptor beta chain was profiled in a study of blood T cell repertoires in COVID-19. Method: immunoSEQ multiplex PCR; TCRdb's copy keeps in-frame clones and lacks some. The table shows fewer than 450,000 clones, with roughly 90% occurring only once. Germline CDR1 and CDR2: MNHEY and SVGAGI. V shed 6 bases and J shed 1 base, with 9 bases lying between them. This CDR3 has 13 residues. Sequenced input: PBMCs or T cells enriched from blood (not recorded which). This chain uses TRBV6-5 with TRBJ1-1; D perhaps matches TRBD1 (5 bases). The sequence came from a woman aged 40-49 years with acute COVID-19. The chain's CDR3 is CASRPGQNTEAFF. The CDR3 DNA is TGTGCCAGCAGACCCGGACAGAACACTGAAGCTTTCTTT.